The entry below gives a single T cell receptor beta chain sequence along with its context. Clones were sequenced by immunoSEQ multiplex PCR, and TCRdb holds only the in-frame ones, with some missing. The sample has 200,000 or so clones; approximately 91% are singletons. The germline CDR1 and CDR2 sequences are MNHEY and SMNVEV (reference sequence). The J segment lost 9 bases and the V segment lost 4 bases, leaving 7 bases of the junction unmatched. The CDR3 extends over 14 amino acids. The record originates from a study of blood T cell repertoires in COVID-19. Overall study context: From the United States, Italy and Spain came samples of acute and convalescent COVID-19.

The sequencing input was peripheral blood. The TCR comes from a man aged 70-80 years with active or convalescent COVID-19. The gene calls are TRBV27 and TRBJ2-1, with 9 bases lining up with TRBD1. DNA for the CDR3: TGTGCCAGCAGTTCCACAGGGGGCAGGGGTGAGCAGTTCTTC. This translates into CASSSTGGRGEQFF.